These T cell receptor beta chains were read from a single sample in a study of blood T cell repertoires in COVID-19. TCRdb keeps only in-frame clones here, not all; method: immunoSEQ multiplex PCR. The data show more than 70,000 clones, over 75% seen once. Sequences were obtained from peripheral blood. Source of these receptors: a woman aged 18-29 years with acute or convalescent COVID-19. Each CDR3 is given with its conserved first and last residue. D genes are given only for firm matches. Size tells how often a clone was seen (once, few, many) or the class of an expanded clone, and some rows leave it out.

clone_size: .
d_call: TRBD2
j_call: TRBJ2-5
v_call: TRBV9
cdr3_aa: CASSEGGAGETQYF
cdr3_nt: TGTGCCAGCAGCGAGGGAGGGGCCGGGGAGACCCAGTACTTC

clone_size: .
d_call: TRBD2
j_call: TRBJ2-1
v_call: TRBV12-3/TRBV12-4
cdr3_aa: CASSLTSGNEQFF
cdr3_nt: TGTGCCAGCAGTTTGACTAGCGGGAATGAGCAGTTCTTC

clone_size: .
d_call: TRBD2
j_call: TRBJ2-7
v_call: TRBV30
cdr3_aa: CARGGPNYEQYF
cdr3_nt: TGTGCCCGGGGGGGGCCCAACTACGAGCAGTACTTC

clone_size: once
d_call: TRBD2
j_call: TRBJ2-7
v_call: TRBV6-6
cdr3_aa: CASSSRLAGTSYEQYF
cdr3_nt: TGTGCCAGCAGTTCCAGACTAGCGGGGACGTCCTACGAGCAGTACTTC

clone_size: .
d_call: TRBD1
j_call: TRBJ2-7
v_call: TRBV10-3
cdr3_aa: CAISERGQGSYEQYF
cdr3_nt: TGTGCCATCAGTGAGCGAGGACAGGGGTCCTACGAGCAGTACTTC

clone_size: .
d_call: .
j_call: TRBJ1-2
v_call: TRBV6-2/TRBV6-3
cdr3_aa: CASSSSFNYGYTF
cdr3_nt: TGTGCCAGCAGTTCGTCCTTTAACTATGGCTACACCTTC

clone_size: .
d_call: TRBD2
j_call: TRBJ2-1
v_call: TRBV24-1
cdr3_aa: CATSDSGRASSNEQFF
cdr3_nt: TGTGCCACCAGTGATTCCGGGAGGGCCAGCTCCAATGAGCAGTTCTTC

clone_size: medium-sized
d_call: .
j_call: TRBJ2-3
v_call: TRBV11-2
cdr3_aa: CASSSILVAGTDTQYF
cdr3_nt: TGTGCCAGCAGCTCGATTTTAGTAGCGGGCACAGATACGCAGTATTTT

clone_size: .
d_call: TRBD1
j_call: TRBJ1-2
v_call: TRBV19
cdr3_aa: CASSTDRNYGYTF
cdr3_nt: TGTGCCAGTAGTACGGACAGGAACTATGGCTACACCTTC

clone_size: once
d_call: .
j_call: TRBJ1-1
v_call: TRBV25-1
cdr3_aa: CASSGGTSMNTEAFF
cdr3_nt: TGTGCCAGCAGTGGGGGGACATCCATGAACACTGAAGCTTTCTTT

clone_size: .
d_call: .
j_call: TRBJ2-1
v_call: TRBV5-6
cdr3_aa: CASSFQAVLSYNEQFF
cdr3_nt: TGTGCCAGCAGCTTCCAAGCGGTTCTCTCCTACAATGAGCAGTTCTTC

clone_size: once
d_call: TRBD1
j_call: TRBJ1-5
v_call: TRBV6-2/TRBV6-3
cdr3_aa: CASSYRGHGQPQHF
cdr3_nt: TGTGCCAGCAGTTACAGGGGGCATGGTCAGCCCCAGCATTTT

clone_size: .
d_call: .
j_call: TRBJ1-1
v_call: TRBV5-5
cdr3_aa: CASSLTRAGSGRLSTEAFF
cdr3_nt: TGTGCCAGCAGCTTGACCCGCGCTGGTAGCGGGAGGTTGAGTACTGAAGCTTTCTTT

clone_size: .
d_call: TRBD2
j_call: TRBJ2-5
v_call: TRBV7-2
cdr3_aa: CASSLTGSSGTQETQYF
cdr3_nt: TGTGCCAGCAGCTTAACTGGCTCTAGCGGAACTCAAGAGACCCAGTACTTC

clone_size: .
d_call: .
j_call: TRBJ2-3
v_call: TRBV7-8
cdr3_aa: CASSLARGDTQYF
cdr3_nt: TGTGCCAGCAGCTTAGCGCGGGGAGATACGCAGTATTTT

clone_size: .
d_call: TRBD2
j_call: TRBJ2-1
v_call: TRBV5-1
cdr3_aa: CASSLGTSGSHEQFF
cdr3_nt: TGCGCCAGCAGCTTGGGGACTAGCGGGAGCCATGAGCAGTTCTTC

clone_size: .
d_call: .
j_call: TRBJ2-3
v_call: TRBV5-6
cdr3_aa: CASSPSGGERDTQYF
cdr3_nt: TGTGCCAGCAGCCCCAGCGGCGGAGAGAGGGATACGCAGTATTTT

clone_size: .
d_call: .
j_call: TRBJ1-5
v_call: TRBV30
cdr3_aa: CAWSVAENQPQHF
cdr3_nt: TGTGCCTGGAGTGTGGCAGAAAATCAGCCCCAGCATTTT

clone_size: .
d_call: TRBD1
j_call: TRBJ2-7
v_call: TRBV6-2/TRBV6-3
cdr3_aa: CASSFDRVSYEQYF
cdr3_nt: TGTGCCAGCAGTTTCGACAGGGTCTCCTACGAGCAGTACTTC

clone_size: .
d_call: .
j_call: TRBJ2-1
v_call: TRBV3-1/TRBV3-2
cdr3_aa: CASSQENWESSYNEQFF
cdr3_nt: TGTGCCAGCAGCCAAGAGAATTGGGAGTCATCCTACAATGAGCAGTTCTTC

clone_size: .
d_call: TRBD1
j_call: TRBJ1-5
v_call: TRBV28
cdr3_aa: CASSHYRGSNQPQHF
cdr3_nt: TGTGCCAGCAGCCACTACAGGGGTAGCAATCAGCCCCAGCATTTT

clone_size: .
d_call: .
j_call: TRBJ1-4
v_call: TRBV30
cdr3_aa: CAWSVSRQKKLFF
cdr3_nt: TGTGCCTGGAGTGTATCCCGACAGAAAAAACTGTTTTTT

clone_size: .
d_call: .
j_call: TRBJ1-1
v_call: TRBV27
cdr3_aa: CASYSIMNTEAFF
cdr3_nt: TGTGCCAGTTACAGCATAATGAACACTGAAGCTTTCTTT

clone_size: .
d_call: .
j_call: TRBJ1-2
v_call: TRBV7-2
cdr3_aa: CASSLSSGKLLSGYTF
cdr3_nt: TGTGCCAGCAGCTTATCGTCAGGGAAGCTTTTAAGTGGCTACACCTTC

clone_size: .
d_call: .
j_call: TRBJ1-2
v_call: TRBV4-2
cdr3_aa: CASSQEGTLFNYGYTF
cdr3_nt: TGTGCCAGCAGCCAAGAGGGGACACTTTTTAACTATGGCTACACCTTC

clone_size: once
d_call: TRBD2
j_call: TRBJ2-3
v_call: TRBV3-1/TRBV3-2
cdr3_aa: CASSQDGRGGTDTQYF
cdr3_nt: TGTGCCAGCAGCCAAGACGGGCGGGGGGGCACAGATACGCAGTATTTT

clone_size: once
d_call: TRBD1
j_call: TRBJ2-7
v_call: TRBV6-5
cdr3_aa: CASEGAESYEQYF
cdr3_nt: TGTGCCAGCGAGGGGGCTGAGAGTTACGAGCAGTACTTC

clone_size: .
d_call: .
j_call: TRBJ1-2
v_call: TRBV14
cdr3_aa: CASSSRGANYGYTF
cdr3_nt: TGTGCCAGCAGCAGCAGGGGAGCTAACTATGGCTACACCTTC

clone_size: .
d_call: TRBD2
j_call: TRBJ2-5
v_call: TRBV5-6
cdr3_aa: CASSPFRPLAGRETQYF
cdr3_nt: TGTGCCAGCAGCCCATTCCGCCCACTAGCGGGGAGGGAGACCCAGTACTTC

clone_size: few
d_call: TRBD1
j_call: TRBJ1-1
v_call: TRBV29-1
cdr3_aa: CSAHGDRGLFTEAFF
cdr3_nt: TGCAGCGCTCACGGGGACAGGGGCCTTTTCACTGAAGCTTTCTTT

clone_size: once
d_call: .
j_call: TRBJ2-1
v_call: TRBV28
cdr3_aa: CASSRSYNEQFF
cdr3_nt: TGTGCCAGCTCGAGATCCTACAATGAGCAGTTCTTC

clone_size: .
d_call: TRBD1
j_call: TRBJ2-3
v_call: TRBV2
cdr3_aa: CASRPRQGSDTQYF
cdr3_nt: TGTGCCAGCAGACCTAGACAGGGGTCAGATACGCAGTATTTT

clone_size: .
d_call: .
j_call: TRBJ2-1
v_call: TRBV19
cdr3_aa: CASSHTPRTGQFF
cdr3_nt: TGTGCCAGTAGTCACACACCCCGGACTGGGCAGTTCTTC

clone_size: .
d_call: .
j_call: TRBJ1-1
v_call: TRBV10-3
cdr3_aa: CAISEAGPNTEAFF
cdr3_nt: TGTGCCATCAGTGAGGCAGGCCCGAACACTGAAGCTTTCTTT

clone_size: .
d_call: TRBD2
j_call: TRBJ2-7
v_call: TRBV11-2
cdr3_aa: CASSQEVAGPYEQYF
cdr3_nt: TGTGCCAGCAGCCAGGAGGTAGCGGGGCCCTACGAGCAGTACTTC

clone_size: .
d_call: .
j_call: TRBJ2-1
v_call: TRBV6-5
cdr3_aa: CASSYSRAGEQFF
cdr3_nt: TGTGCCAGCAGTTACTCGAGGGCGGGTGAGCAGTTCTTC

clone_size: .
d_call: .
j_call: TRBJ2-5
v_call: TRBV3-1/TRBV3-2
cdr3_aa: CASSQDPSSETQYF
cdr3_nt: TGTGCCAGCAGCCAAGACCCGAGTTCCGAGACCCAGTACTTC

clone_size: .
d_call: .
j_call: TRBJ2-3
v_call: TRBV29-1
cdr3_aa: CSVLRDPDTDTQYF
cdr3_nt: TGCAGCGTTCTCCGGGATCCCGACACAGATACGCAGTATTTT

clone_size: .
d_call: TRBD2
j_call: TRBJ2-1
v_call: TRBV18
cdr3_aa: CASSPLFPGRAPNEQFF
cdr3_nt: TGTGCCAGCTCACCTCTCTTTCCCGGGAGGGCCCCCAATGAGCAGTTCTTC

clone_size: .
d_call: .
j_call: TRBJ2-5
v_call: TRBV5-1
cdr3_aa: CASSLGGLAVQETQYF
cdr3_nt: TGCGCCAGCAGCTTGGGTGGTTTAGCGGTACAAGAGACCCAGTACTTC

clone_size: .
d_call: TRBD2
j_call: TRBJ2-7
v_call: TRBV20-1
cdr3_aa: CSASMTGGRHEQYF
cdr3_nt: TGCAGTGCTAGTATGACGGGAGGGCGCCACGAGCAGTACTTC

clone_size: .
d_call: .
j_call: TRBJ2-5
v_call: TRBV19
cdr3_aa: CASSHRLGGANQETQYF
cdr3_nt: TGTGCCAGTAGCCATCGACTGGGTGGAGCGAACCAAGAGACCCAGTACTTC

clone_size: .
d_call: TRBD2
j_call: TRBJ2-3
v_call: TRBV11-2
cdr3_aa: CASSPGGAYTDTQYF
cdr3_nt: TGTGCCAGCAGCCCCGGGGGGGCCTACACAGATACGCAGTATTTT

clone_size: .
d_call: .
j_call: TRBJ1-6
v_call: TRBV11-1
cdr3_aa: CASSYKGNNSPLHF
cdr3_nt: TGTGCCAGCAGCTACAAGGGGAACAATTCACCCCTCCACTTT

clone_size: .
d_call: TRBD2
j_call: TRBJ2-7
v_call: TRBV4-3
cdr3_aa: CASSQDRLAGGFYEQYF
cdr3_nt: TGCGCCAGCAGCCAAGATAGACTAGCGGGAGGCTTCTACGAGCAGTACTTC